This T cell receptor (beta chain) was obtained from a study of a mutant IDH1 vaccine in newly diagnosed glioma (dated by TCRdb to the early 2020s). Study-wide context: Patients received eight vaccinations in weeks 1, 3, 5, 7, 11, 15, 19 and 23, corresponding to visits V03 through V10. Vaccination started 4-6 weeks after radiotherapy alone, or was given together with temozolomide cycles in the groups whose treatment included chemotherapy. Of the roughly 33 treated patients, around 60% were male and about 40% were female, and the mean age was roughly 40 years. Prior to enrollment, standard therapy consisting of radiotherapy alone, temozolomide alone, or radiochemotherapy with temozolomide had been administered to patients, with the combination being received by most patients. Six visits were used for peripheral blood collection: V03 (baseline), V05, V07, V10, V12 and V13. Longitudinal TCRB deep sequencing was done for roughly 23 treated patients, wherever samples were available for exploratory analyses. What the work shows at the level of the full study, not this receptor alone: Vaccine-induced immune responses across multiple MHC alleles were detected in 93.3% of patients. PBMC samples for TCRB deep sequencing were selected based on availability. Pseudoprogression appeared unrelated to alterations in the top peripheral T cell clonotypes detected by TCRB sequencing. It was noted by the authors that analyses of patient blood samples could not be reproduced owing to sample limitations.

The time point label of this sample denotes: week 5, during vaccination. A 20-mer mutant IDH1 peptide at 300 micrograms in Montanide made up each vaccine dose, which was injected subcutaneously together with topical imiquimod. All donors had newly diagnosed IDH1-mutant astrocytomas of WHO grade 3 or 4 that showed loss of nuclear ATRX. The samples were drawn from NOA16, a multicentre, single-arm, open-label phase I trial in Germany that tested a mutant IDH1 peptide vaccine in humans for the first time. Genomic DNA for TCRB sequencing was extracted from EDTA blood using the DNeasy Blood and Tissue Kit. Library method: the immunoSEQ multiplex PCR assay. Following the manufacturer's protocol, the hsTCRB Kit was used to amplify rearranged TCR beta chain sequences. TCRB libraries were sequenced on an Illumina MiSeq. Concerning the study's data processing: Demultiplexing, trimming and gene mapping were performed with the kit vendor's proprietary platform. TCRdb obtained this table from immuneACCESS and retained in-frame rearrangements with V and J assigned. These tables miss some clones; where compared with another copy, unresolved V genes account for less than half of the shortfall, and the remainder is unexplained. V and J calls and clone size come straight from that table; D and trimming were deduced from the DNA. The sample table shows roughly 28,000 clones, and 70% to 85% are seen once. The ten biggest clones cover more than 5.5% of the sample.

Its CDR3 holds 14 amino acids, cysteine through phenylalanine. Of the read, only the CDR3 DNA is kept; its 42 bases are in frame from base 1. CDR1 is given as SGHRS and CDR2 as YFSETQ, both from the germline V gene. V trim: 4 bases; J trim: 1 base; unmatched bases: 5. Comment on this clone: Its antigen is still unknown. Base qualities were left out, and no much larger clone turns up one base away.

This receptor was taken from a middle-aged man with glioma. Some clones in this sample may be carry-over from other donors' samples. The rearranged segments are TRBV5-1 and TRBJ2-7, and 7 junction bases match TRBD1. The sequencing here drew on PBMCs, taken from a glioma patient whose treatment included an IDH1 peptide vaccine. The nucleotide sequence is TGCGCCAGCAGCCCTGGGGACAGATCCTACGAGCAGTACTTC. Translated, it reads CASSPGDRSYEQYF.